Following are 21 T cell receptor beta chains from one sample sequenced in a study of blood T cell repertoires in COVID-19. Assay: immunoSEQ multiplex PCR; the TCRdb copy retains only in-frame clones and omits some. The profile shows around 250,000 clones, approximately 84% of them singletons. Source material: peripheral blood. These receptor sequences come from a woman of 80 years or more with acute or convalescent COVID-19.

The chain links TRBV6-6 to TRBJ1-2; the match to TRBD1 covers 8 bases. With 0 bases clipped from V and 4 bases from J, the junction kept 4 bases outside the gene matches. The CDR3 is made up of 15 amino acids. Germline CDR1 is MNHNY and CDR2 is SVGAGI (reference sequence). In DNA, the CDR3 is TGTGCCAGCAGTTACTCGACAGGGGCGGTCTATGGCTACACCTTC. Encoded protein: CASSYSTGAVYGYTF.

The rearrangement uses TRBV24-1 and TRBJ2-7; 8 positions agree with TRBD1. The CDR3 length is 17 residues. The V segment lost 1 base and the J segment 0 bases; nucleotides outside the gene matches: 7. From germline, CDR1 is KGHDR and CDR2 SFDVKD. In nucleotides, the CDR3 is TGTGCCACCAGTGATTTTTGGACAGGGAGAGACTCCTACGAGCAGTACTTC. Translation gives CATSDFWTGRDSYEQYF.

The chain employs TRBV28 and TRBJ2-1, with D perhaps TRBD2 (5 bases). The CDR3 has 13 residues. The V gene's germline CDR1 is MDHEN and CDR2 SYDVKM. Trimming pared 10 bases from V and 12 bases from J, leaving 22 bases between. CDR3 in amino acids: CATTKAAPFGQFF. The CDR3 DNA reads as TGTGCCACAACTAAAGCGGCCCCTTTTGGGCAGTTCTTC.

The chain employs TRBV29-1 and TRBJ1-2, with D perhaps TRBD1 (6 bases). The germline V and J ends were trimmed by 3 bases and 8 bases, with 13 bases remaining between them. This CDR3 contains 12 residues. Germline CDR1 reads SQVTM; CDR2 reads ANQGSEA. The CDR3 DNA reads as TGCAGCGTTGAGCGGGGGCTGGGGGGCTACACCTTC. It codes for CSVERGLGGYTF.

The chain carries TRBV7-2 and TRBJ2-5, with TRBD2 matching 13 bases. J was trimmed by 4 bases and V by 5 bases; bases with no gene match: 7. The CDR3 sequence is 16 residues long. The germline gives CDR1 SGHTA, CDR2 FQGNSA. The CDR3 reads CASSRAGLAGVETQYF. The CDR3 DNA sequence: TGTGCCAGCAGCCGCGCAGGACTAGCGGGAGTAGAGACCCAGTACTTC. The complete variable domain, with remaining parts taken from reference TRBV7-2 and TRBJ2-5, reads GAGVSQSPSNKVTEKGKDVELRCDPISGHTALYWYRQSLGQGLEFLIYFQGNSAPDKSGLPSDRFSAERTGGSVSTLTIQRTQQEDSAVYLCASSRAGLAGVETQYFGPGTRLLVL.

This chain links TRBV4-3 with TRBJ2-3; D may be TRBD2 (5 bases). The CDR3 is 14 residues long. From germline, CDR1 is LGHNA and CDR2 YSLEER. V was trimmed by 4 bases and J by 0 bases, leaving 8 bases between them. CDR3 amino acids: CASSRGDSTDTQYF. CDR3 nucleotides: TGCGCCAGCAGCCGGGGAGACAGCACAGATACGCAGTATTTT.

The chain is built from TRBV25-1 and TRBJ1-1; a possible D gene is TRBD1 (6 bases). V lost 3 bases and J 4 bases, leaving 12 bases between the germline ends. This CDR3 has 14 residues. Germline CDR1 reads MGHDK; CDR2 reads SYGVNS. In nucleotides, the CDR3 is TGTGCCAGCAGTGAGCCAGGGACAAGCACTGAAGCTTTCTTT. Protein sequence: CASSEPGTSTEAFF.

This clone showed up just a few times. The gene calls are TRBV11-1 and TRBJ2-5; D is unresolved. The CDR3 is made up of 12 amino acids. Trimming left V 5 bases short and J 5 bases short, with 9 bases between. Per germline, CDR1 SGHAT and CDR2 FQDESV (reference sequence). The CDR3: CASSPETETQYF. The CDR3 DNA reads as TGTGCCAGCAGCCCGGAGACGGAGACCCAGTACTTC.

V and J are TRBV25-1 and TRBJ1-4; D perhaps matches TRBD1 (6 bases). Trimming shortened V by 5 bases and J by 4 bases, and 14 bases separated the two germline ends. Germline loops: CDR1 MGHDK, CDR2 SYGVNS. The CDR3 contains 15 residues. This chain's CDR3 is CASSQNRVGNEKLFF. CDR3 DNA sequence: TGTGCCAGCAGTCAAAACAGGGTCGGTAATGAAAAACTGTTTTTT. Filled out from reference TRBV25-1 and TRBJ1-4, the complete variable domain reads EADIYQTPRYLVIGTGKKITLECSQTMGHDKMYWYQQDPGMELHLIHYSYGVNSTEKGDLSSESTVSRIRTEHFPLTLESARPSHTSQYLCASSQNRVGNEKLFFGSGTQLSVL.

The CDR3 here is CASSLNVRYNSPLHF. The CDR3 nucleotides read TGTGCCAGCAGTTTAAATGTTCGTTATAATTCACCCCTCCACTTT. The chain couples TRBV28 to TRBJ1-6; D call uncertain. V was trimmed by 2 bases and J by 4 bases, leaving 9 bases between them. This CDR3 is built from 15 residues. CDR1 is MDHEN and CDR2 is SYDVKM in the germline V gene.

The CDR3, as DNA: TGTGCCAGTAGTATCCAGACAGTGAACACTGAAGCTTTCTTT. This translates into CASSIQTVNTEAFF. V and J are TRBV19 and TRBJ1-1; weak D call: TRBD1 (5 bases). The CDR3 runs 14 residues. V lost 3 bases, J lost 0 bases, and 8 bases lay in between. CDR1 and CDR2 (germline): LNHDA, SQIVND (reference sequence).

The chain employs TRBV5-6 and TRBJ1-2; 9 bases are shared with TRBD1. CDR1 SGHDT and CDR2 YYEEEE come from the germline V gene. This CDR3 comprises 14 residues. V was clipped by 0 bases and J by 10 bases; unmatched bases: 7. Written as DNA, the CDR3 is TGTGCCAGCAGCTTGGAAAGGGGACAGGGATTCTACACCTTC. It yields the protein CASSLERGQGFYTF.

This clone was seen only once. J is TRBJ2-5 and V is TRBV18; no reliable D call. V was shortened by 5 bases and J by 3 bases, with 13 bases between the two germline ends. Germline-derived CDR1 and CDR2 are KGHSH and LQKENI. The CDR3 sequence is 14 residues long. The CDR3 here is CASSGLYLEETQYF. The CDR3 DNA reads TGTGCCAGCTCAGGGCTCTACCTCGAAGAGACCCAGTACTTC.

The CDR3 reads CASSYMGTTNYGYTF. The CDR3 nucleotides read TGTGCCAGCAGTTACATGGGGACTACTAACTATGGCTACACCTTC. This chain connects TRBV6-2 or TRBV6-3 to TRBJ1-2, with a tentative D call TRBD1 (5 bases). This CDR3 spans 15 amino acids. Trimming pared 2 bases from V and 0 bases from J, leaving 10 bases between. Germline-derived CDR1 and CDR2 are MNHEY and SVGEGT.

V gene TRBV2 combines with J gene TRBJ2-1; 7 nucleotides line up with TRBD2. The CDR3 covers 16 residues. J lost 2 bases, V lost 3 bases, and 7 bases had no gene match. Germline V lookup: CDR1 SNHLY, CDR2 FYNNEI. The CDR3 is CASSEEAGVAYNEQFF. CDR3 DNA: TGTGCCAGCAGTGAGGAGGCGGGGGTGGCCTACAATGAGCAGTTCTTC.

The rearrangement links TRBV7-9 to TRBJ1-5; 9 bases match TRBD1. The V and J ends lost 5 bases and 4 bases, in that order; junction bases with no gene match: 6. Germline values: CDR1 SEHNR, CDR2 FQNEAQ (reference sequence). The CDR3 consists of 15 residues. The CDR3 reads CASSRGGTGNQPQHF. The CDR3 coding sequence is TGTGCCAGCAGCCGAGGGGGGACAGGGAATCAGCCCCAGCATTTT. Based on the CDR3 plus reference TRBV7-9 and TRBJ1-5, the full variable domain is DTGVSQNPRHKITKRGQNVTFRCDPISEHNRLYWYRQTLGQGPEFLTYFQNEAQLEKSRLLSDRFSAERPKGSFSTLEIQRTEQGDSAMYLCASSRGGTGNQPQHFGDGTRLSIL.

The chain combines TRBV2 with TRBJ2-2, with 8 bases identical to TRBD2. Germline V lookup: CDR1 SNHLY, CDR2 FYNNEI. V gave up 7 bases and J gave up 0 bases; unmatched junction bases: 4. This CDR3 is built from 15 residues. The CDR3 DNA reads as TGTGCCAGCAAACTCGGGGGGGCGAACACCGGGGAGCTGTTTTTT. It translates to CASKLGGANTGELFF.

The gene calls are TRBV11-1 and TRBJ1-2; TRBD1 is a possible D gene (5 bases). Germline lookup yields CDR1 SGHAT and CDR2 FQDESV (reference sequence). CDR3 length: 16 residues. V lost 4 bases, J lost 4 bases, and 19 bases lay in between. The CDR3 nucleotides are TGTGCCAGCAGCTCTCAATCGGGACTCCCAGGCTATGGCTACACCTTC. Translated: CASSSQSGLPGYGYTF.

Only one count was recorded for this clone. The chain employs TRBV6-1 and TRBJ2-1; 7 bases are a match to TRBD2. V lost 2 bases to trimming and J lost 10 bases; unmatched junction nucleotides: 5. This CDR3 is built from 13 residues. Germline CDR1 and CDR2: MNHNS and SASEGT. CDR3: CASSERSGTEQFF. The CDR3 bases are TGTGCCAGCAGTGAAAGGAGCGGGACGGAGCAGTTCTTC.

The chain links TRBV3-1 (or the pseudogene TRBV3-2) to TRBJ1-4; D call uncertain. Trimming removed 8 bases at V and 6 bases at J, with 7 bases between. Germline-derived CDR1 and CDR2 are LGHDT and YNNKEL (reference sequence). CDR3 length: 11 residues. The CDR3 bases are TGTGCCAGCGGGAGTTATGAAAAACTGTTTTTT. Protein sequence: CASGSYEKLFF.

J is TRBJ1-4 and V is TRBV5-1; the D gene is possibly TRBD1 (6 bases). Trimming took off 4 bases at V and 4 bases at J, with 11 bases between the two ends. This CDR3 comprises 14 residues. CDR1 and CDR2 from the germline V gene are SGHRS and YFSETQ. This CDR3 reads CASSLPGVNEKLFF. The CDR3 DNA reads TGCGCCAGCAGCCTCCCAGGGGTTAATGAAAAACTGTTTTTT.